This T cell receptor (beta chain) derives from a study of blood T cells in healthy people across ages. Then a second PCR, running roughly 6 to 12 cycles, was carried out with a sample-barcoded 5' primer and a J-beta primer mix. Using its own MiXCR run on the 5' RACE reads, TCRdb lists one record per CDR3 protein. The sample includes 1 million to 1.2 million distinct CDR3 sequences, roughly two fifths of them seen just once. Each donor gave roughly 9.1 milliliters of peripheral blood. Isolation yielded PBMCs, at least 7 million per sample, in every case. Extraction of total RNA produced a minimum of 5 micrograms from each sample. Germline V gene lookup returns CDR1 DFQATT and CDR2 SNEGSKA (reference sequence). The CDR3 sequence is 14 residues long. With V trimmed by 3 bases and J by 0 bases, 4 bases remained unmatched.

The V call is TRBV20-1, the J call TRBJ1-1; 7 bases map to TRBD1. The specimen was blood. This TCR was recovered from a man aged 18 to 35 in good health. CDR3 region: CSASATGLNTEAFF. For the CDR3, the DNA is TGCAGTGCTAGCGCGACAGGGTTGAACACTGAAGCTTTCTTT.